Listed below are T cell receptor beta chains from one sample, sequenced in a study of identical twins. Using its own MiXCR run on the 5' RACE reads, TCRdb lists one record per CDR3 protein. Among 400,000 to 500,000 distinct CDR3 sequences listed, less than 20% were seen once. Sequences were obtained from naive T cells sorted from blood. These receptor sequences come from a man in his forties or fifties in good health. The CDR3 runs from the conserved cysteine through the conserved F or W. The D gene is left open where the match is weak. Part of the rows lack a size; the others show once, few, many or a class for expanded clones.

TRBV7-2	.	TRBJ2-3	many	TGTGCCAGCCGGGCGGGGATCACAGATACGCAGTATTTT	CASRAGITDTQYF
TRBV7-9	TRBD1	TRBJ1-2	.	TGTGCCAGCAGCACCCCGGACAGGGGAAACTATGGCTACACCTTC	CASSTPDRGNYGYTF
TRBV20-1	.	TRBJ2-4	few	TGCAGTGTTACGACCGGGGCAAAAAACATTCAGTACTTC	CSVTTGAKNIQYF
TRBV24-1	TRBD1	TRBJ2-7	many	TGTGCCACCAGGACAGGGGCATCCGAGCAGTACTTC	CATRTGASEQYF
TRBV29-1	.	TRBJ2-3	.	TGCAGCGTTGTGGGTTGGAGCACAGATACGCAGTATTTT	CSVVGWSTDTQYF
TRBV4-3	TRBD1	TRBJ2-2	.	TGCGCCAGCAGCCAAGAGAGGTGGACAGGGGGGTACACCGGGGAGCTGTTTTTT	CASSQERWTGGYTGELFF
TRBV15	.	TRBJ2-3	.	TGTGCCACCAGCAGGGGGGAAACAGCCACAGATACGCAGTATTTT	CATSRGETATDTQYF
TRBV7-9	.	TRBJ2-2	many	TGTGCCAGCAGCCCCGGGACGTACGGGGAGCTGTTTTTT	CASSPGTYGELFF
TRBV28	TRBD1	TRBJ1-2	few	TGTGCCAGCAGCCGCGGCGGCAGGGGGACCTATGGCTACACCTTC	CASSRGGRGTYGYTF
TRBV6-5	.	TRBJ2-7	many	TGTGCCAGCAGTTGGACACCTACCTACGAGCAGTACTTC	CASSWTPTYEQYF
TRBV7-2	TRBD2	TRBJ2-1	.	TGTGCCAGCAGCTTAGTCTACAGCGGGAGATACAATGAGCAGTTCTTC	CASSLVYSGRYNEQFF
TRBV20-1	TRBD2	TRBJ2-3	many	TGCAGTGCTAGAGAAAGCGGGGGCCGCACAGATACGCAGTATTTT	CSARESGGRTDTQYF